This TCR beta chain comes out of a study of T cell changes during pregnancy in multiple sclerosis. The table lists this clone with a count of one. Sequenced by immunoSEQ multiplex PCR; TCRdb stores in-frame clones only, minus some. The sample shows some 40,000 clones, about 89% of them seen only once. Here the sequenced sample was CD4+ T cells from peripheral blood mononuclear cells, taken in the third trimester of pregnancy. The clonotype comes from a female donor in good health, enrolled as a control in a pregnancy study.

The CDR3 reads CSAQGSGANVLTF. CDR3 nucleotides: TGCAGCGCCCAGGGATCTGGGGCCAACGTCCTGACTTTC. The chain carries TRBV29-1 and TRBJ2-6; D is perhaps TRBD1 (5 bases). This CDR3 region has 13 residues. The V gene's germline CDR1 is SQVTM and CDR2 ANQGSEA. Trimming left V 7 bases short and J 1 base short, with 8 bases between.